This T cell receptor beta chain was captured in a study of blood T cell repertoires in COVID-19. Across the whole study: Sites across the United States, Italy and Spain contributed samples from acute and convalescent COVID-19. Nucleic acid was either cDNA or gDNA, and it came from T cells, B-cell-depleted T cells, or PBMCs.

The CDR3 totals 16 residues. The V end lost 2 bases, the J end lost 0 bases, and 12 bases lay between the germline ends. Germline assignment: CDR1 SGHRS and CDR2 YFSETQ. Authors' methods: Cell counts per sample came from amplifying reference gene primers. Profiling relied on immunoSEQ multiplex PCR, and the TCRdb table lists in-frame clones only, not all of them. The D gene and trimming were derived from the DNA, and the V and J assignments and clone size from that table. The sample has roughly 260,000 clones, roughly 80% seen once. The sample consisted of peripheral blood. V and J are TRBV5-1 and TRBJ1-5, with D perhaps TRBD1 (6 bases). This receptor was identified in a woman in her 70s with acute or convalescent COVID-19. The DNA for the CDR3 is TGCGCCAGCAGCTTTGGACCAGGGGATAGCAATCAGCCCCAGCATTTT. Amino acids: CASSFGPGDSNQPQHF.